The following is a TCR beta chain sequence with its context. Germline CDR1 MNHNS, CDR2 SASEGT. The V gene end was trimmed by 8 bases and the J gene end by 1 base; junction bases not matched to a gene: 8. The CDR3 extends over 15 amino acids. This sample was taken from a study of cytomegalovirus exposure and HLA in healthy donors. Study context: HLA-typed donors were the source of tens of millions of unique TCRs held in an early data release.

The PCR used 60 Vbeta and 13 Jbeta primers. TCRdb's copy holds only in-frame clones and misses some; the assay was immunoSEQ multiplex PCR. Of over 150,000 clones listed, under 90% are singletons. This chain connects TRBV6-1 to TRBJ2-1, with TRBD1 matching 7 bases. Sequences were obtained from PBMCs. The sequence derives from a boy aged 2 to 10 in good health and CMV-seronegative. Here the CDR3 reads CASGPGTASYNEQFF. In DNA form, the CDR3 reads TGTGCCAGCGGACCCGGGACAGCTTCCTACAATGAGCAGTTCTTC.